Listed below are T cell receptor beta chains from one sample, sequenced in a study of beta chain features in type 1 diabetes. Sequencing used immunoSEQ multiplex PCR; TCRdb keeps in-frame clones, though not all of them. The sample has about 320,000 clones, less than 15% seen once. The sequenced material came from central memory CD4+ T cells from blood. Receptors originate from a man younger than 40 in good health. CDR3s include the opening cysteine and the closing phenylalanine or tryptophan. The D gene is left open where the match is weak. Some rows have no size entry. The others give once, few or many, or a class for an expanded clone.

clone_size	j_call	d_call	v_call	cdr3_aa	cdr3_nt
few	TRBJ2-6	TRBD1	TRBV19	CASSTKGQAGANVLTF	TGTGCCAGTAGTACCAAGGGACAGGCTGGGGCCAACGTCCTGACTTTC
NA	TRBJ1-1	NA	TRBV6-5	CASSKEGGVEAFF	TGTGCCAGCAGTAAGGAGGGGGGCGTGGAAGCTTTCTTT
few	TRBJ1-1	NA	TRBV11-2	CASSLDLGVTVTEAFF	TGTGCCAGCAGCTTAGATCTCGGGGTAACGGTCACTGAAGCTTTCTTT
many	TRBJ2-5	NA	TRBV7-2	CASSFGILDQETQYF	TGTGCCAGCAGCTTCGGAATTCTTGACCAAGAGACCCAGTACTTC
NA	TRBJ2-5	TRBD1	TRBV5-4	CASSLEGQGRETQYF	TGTGCCAGCAGCTTGGAAGGACAGGGGAGGGAGACCCAGTACTTC
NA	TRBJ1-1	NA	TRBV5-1	CASSLEGRSTEAFF	TGCGCCAGCAGCTTGGAGGGTCGGTCCACTGAAGCTTTCTTT
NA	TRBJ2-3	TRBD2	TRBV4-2	CASSLGTSGAGSTDTQYF	TGTGCCAGCAGCCTGGGGACTAGCGGGGCTGGGAGCACAGATACGCAGTATTTT
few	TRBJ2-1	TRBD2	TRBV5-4	CASSPNSGTSGYNEQFF	TGTGCCAGCAGCCCAAACTCCGGGACTAGCGGCTACAATGAGCAGTTCTTC
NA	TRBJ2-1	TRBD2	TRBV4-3	CASSSRTSGGSSYNEQFF	TGCGCCAGCAGCAGTCGGACTAGCGGGGGGAGCTCCTACAATGAGCAGTTCTTC
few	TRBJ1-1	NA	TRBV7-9	CASSLDLLSNTEAFF	TGTGCCAGCAGCTTAGACCTGCTTTCGAACACTGAAGCTTTCTTT
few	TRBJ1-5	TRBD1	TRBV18	CASSPGQGGLNQPQHF	TGTGCCAGCTCCCCCGGACAGGGCGGCCTCAATCAGCCCCAGCATTTT